Given below is one T cell receptor (beta chain) in context. Per the original data handling: Researchers report that nucleated cell counts were estimated from reference gene primer amplification. Libraries were prepared by immunoSEQ multiplex PCR; TCRdb keeps only in-frame clonotypes and omits some of them. That table gives V, J and clone size, and the DNA gave D and trimming. The sample contains 350,000 to 400,000 clones, approximately 87% of which appear only once. The CDR3 spans 16 residues. V was pared by 7 bases and J by 3 bases, with 13 bases of the junction left unmatched. Germline V gene lookup returns CDR1 SGHRS and CDR2 YFSETQ. The sample is drawn from a study of blood T cell repertoires in COVID-19. Study summary: Cohort 3 recovered donors had two negative PCRs, clearance, or symptom resolution.

In terms of age and location, participants ranged from roughly 18 to 100 years and lived in under 30 US areas. This TCR derives from a middle-aged man in a cohort exposed to, infected with or recovered from COVID-19 (not recorded which). The V gene is TRBV5-1, the J gene TRBJ2-1, with 7 bases aligning to TRBD2. The specimen sequenced was PBMCs or T cells enriched from blood (not recorded which). The CDR3 sequence: CASVSFAGAGYNEQFF. CDR3 DNA: TGCGCCAGCGTAAGTTTTGCGGGAGCAGGCTACAATGAGCAGTTCTTC.